The rows below give T cell receptor beta chains drawn from one sample of a study of cytomegalovirus exposure and HLA in healthy donors. This table comes from immunoSEQ multiplex PCR, and its TCRdb copy is limited to in-frame clones, with some not included. This table has approximately 170,000 clones, around three quarters appearing once. The sample consisted of PBMCs. These receptors were obtained from a woman in her twenties or thirties in good health and CMV-seropositive. The CDR3 runs from the conserved cysteine through the conserved F or W. The D gene is left open where the match is weak.

NA | TRBV14 | CASSQGGTVGSPLHF
NA | TRBV7-9 | CASSGSSYNEQFF
TRBD1 | TRBV28 | CASSHGTGSQPQHF
NA | TRBV6-5 | CASSYSKLGNQPQHF
NA | TRBV30 | CAQWEYGYTF
NA | TRBV5-1 | CASSSTGTFTDTQYF
NA | TRBV7-2 | CASSLALGGGGYTF
NA | TRBV13 | CASSLLASTDTQYF
TRBD1 | TRBV5-4 | CASSFSGTGANEQFF
TRBD1 | TRBV27 | CASSSAGGAAEAFF
NA | TRBV21-1 | CASSIETQPNTEAFF
TRBD2 | TRBV27 | CASSPLPGSGNSYEQYF